A selection of T cell receptor beta chains follows, all from one sample in a study of ipilimumab plus nivolumab after autologous stem cell transplantation. The assay was immunoSEQ multiplex PCR, and TCRdb's table has in-frame clones only and misses some. The sample holds 77,000 or so clones, around 80% seen once. This specimen was PBMCs, taken in a trial of ipilimumab plus nivolumab as post-transplant consolidation. The receptors originated from a male donor with diffuse large B-cell lymphoma. Both conserved end residues are part of each CDR3. The D gene is left open where the match is weak. Size is stated for part of the rows, as once, few or many counts, or as a class when the clone is expanded.

- | - | TRBJ1-4 | TRBV4-1 | CASSQAPLGGEKLFF | TGCGCCAGCAGCCAAGCCCCCTTGGGCGGGGAAAAACTGTTTTTT
- | - | TRBJ2-1 | TRBV7-8 | CASSLRDPGGSYNEQFF | TGTGCCAGCAGCTTAAGGGACCCCGGGGGCTCCTACAATGAGCAGTTCTTC
- | - | TRBJ2-7 | TRBV15 | CATSKGPPPTYEQYF | TGTGCCACCAGCAAGGGGCCCCCTCCTACCTACGAGCAGTACTTC
TRBD2 | - | TRBJ2-1 | TRBV4-2 | CASSQVRLAGDNEQFF | TGTGCCAGCAGCCAAGTTCGGTTAGCGGGGGACAATGAGCAGTTCTTC
TRBD2 | - | TRBJ2-5 | TRBV7-2 | CASSLGLAGGPLKETQYF | TGTGCCAGCAGCTTAGGACTAGCGGGGGGGCCGCTAAAAGAGACCCAGTACTTC
- | - | TRBJ1-4 | TRBV19 | CASTPPGQSNEKLFF | TGTGCCAGTACTCCACCCGGGCAGTCTAATGAAAAACTGTTTTTT
TRBD2 | - | TRBJ2-2 | TRBV18 | CASSLTSEAGELFF | TGTGCCAGCTCACTGACTAGCGAGGCCGGGGAGCTGTTTTTT
- | once | TRBJ2-5 | TRBV5-8 | CASSLRGSRTQYF | TGTGCCAGCAGCTTACGAGGTTCTCGCACCCAGTACTTC
- | - | TRBJ2-5 | TRBV6-6 | CASSGVPGYQYF | TGTGCCAGCAGTGGGGTCCCGGGTTATCAGTACTTC
TRBD1 | - | TRBJ2-1 | TRBV28 | CASSLRQGGSEQFF | TGTGCCAGCAGTCTTCGACAGGGGGGGAGTGAGCAGTTCTTC
- | - | TRBJ2-7 | TRBV5-1 | CASRLDGLSSYEQYF | TGCGCCAGCAGGTTAGACGGCTTGAGCTCCTACGAGCAGTACTTC
TRBD2 | - | TRBJ2-1 | TRBV4-3 | CASSPISGGALEQFF | TGCGCCAGCAGCCCCATTAGCGGGGGGGCCCTTGAGCAGTTCTTC
- | - | TRBJ1-2 | TRBV2 | CASSATGRSLNGYTF | TGTGCCAGCAGTGCAACAGGTCGGTCGCTCAATGGCTACACCTTC
- | - | TRBJ2-1 | TRBV7-9 | CASSLNSYNEQFF | TGTGCCAGCAGCTTAAACAGCTACAATGAGCAGTTCTTC
- | - | TRBJ2-1 | TRBV18 | CASSPIGASYNEQFF | TGTGCCAGCTCACCAATCGGGGCCAGCTACAATGAGCAGTTCTTC
TRBD1 | - | TRBJ2-2 | TRBV4-1 | CASSQGPRGPKRGELFF | TGCGCCAGCAGCCAAGGGCCCAGGGGGCCCAAGCGCGGGGAGCTGTTTTTT
- | few | TRBJ1-1 | TRBV9 | CASSKDVNTEAFF | TGTGCCAGCAGCAAAGATGTAAACACTGAAGCTTTCTTT
- | - | TRBJ1-2 | TRBV5-1 | CASSSQTNNYGYTF | TGCGCCAGCAGCTCACAGACCAACAACTATGGCTACACCTTC
- | - | TRBJ2-2 | TRBV7-2 | CASSLARGRLISDTGELFF | TGTGCCAGCAGCTTAGCGCGGGGACGGTTGATTTCGGACACCGGGGAGCTGTTTTTT
- | - | TRBJ2-5 | TRBV19 | CASSIVEVGQETQYF | TGTGCCAGTAGTATAGTAGAAGTCGGCCAAGAGACCCAGTACTTC